The 28 T cell receptor beta chains below were found in one sample sequenced in a study of response to subunit inactivated influenza vaccine. TCRdb called the RT-PCR reads again in MiXCR, with one record for every CDR3 protein. The sample lists hundreds of thousands of distinct CDR3 sequences; 12% to 15% were seen once. The sample in question was PBMCs from blood, obtained around 14 days before vaccination. The receptors come from a man aged 45 to 65 who received an inactivated influenza vaccine.

The CDR3 is CASSLVGSYNNQPQHF. In DNA form, the CDR3 reads TGTGCCAGCAGCTTAGTCGGCTCCTACAACAATCAGCCCCAGCATTTT. The chain carries TRBV7-2 and TRBJ1-5, with unresolved D. Germline V gene data show CDR1 as SGHTA and CDR2 as FQGNSA. The V and J ends lost 1 base and 3 bases respectively, with 13 bases between them. The length of the CDR3 is 16 residues.

This clonotype was picked up a small number of times. The CDR3 DNA follows: TGTGCCAGCCGACCCGTCTCCCATAATCAGCCCCAGCATTTT. Its translation: CASRPVSHNQPQHF. V and J are TRBV6-1 and TRBJ1-5; D not certain. The CDR3 spans 14 residues. Between the trimmed V and J ends, which lost 8 bases and 4 bases, there was a span of 15 bases. Germline lookup yields CDR1 MNHNS and CDR2 SASEGT.

This rearrangement joins TRBV12-3 or TRBV12-4 to TRBJ1-2; 8 bases line up with TRBD1. Trimming cost V 5 bases and J 3 bases; bases outside gene matches: 14. The CDR3 runs 17 residues. CDR3 in DNA: TGTGCCAGCAGTCCAGGGGGACAGGCCGAGGAATACTATGGCTACACCTTC. Its translation is CASSPGGQAEEYYGYTF.

There are a few counts of this clonotype. V is TRBV7-9 and J is TRBJ1-4, with a possible D match to TRBD1 (6 bases). Looked up from germline, CDR1 is SEHNR and CDR2 is FQNEAQ (reference sequence). This CDR3 region has 15 residues. Deletions cut 5 bases from V and 0 bases from J, with 10 bases between. The CDR3 region is CASSRDIATNEKLFF. CDR3 nucleotide sequence: TGTGCCAGCAGCCGGGACATAGCAACTAATGAAAAACTGTTTTTT.

Only a few counts were recorded for this clonotype. The rearrangement joins TRBV5-5 to TRBJ1-1, with TRBD1 matching over 10 bases. The germline V gene encodes CDR1 SGHKS and CDR2 YYEKEE (reference sequence). The J segment lost 5 bases and the V segment lost 0 bases, leaving 4 bases of the junction unmatched. The CDR3 has 15 amino acids. CDR3 region: CASSLATGGTTEAFF. In DNA, the CDR3 is TGTGCCAGCAGCTTGGCGACAGGGGGCACGACTGAAGCTTTCTTT. Full variable domain (rest looked up from reference TRBV5-5 and TRBJ1-1): DAGVTQSPTHLIKTRGQQVTLRCSPISGHKSVSWYQQVLGQGPQFIFQYYEKEERGRGNFPDRFSARQFPNYSSELNVNALLLGDSALYLCASSLATGGTTEAFFGQGTRLTVV.

This clonotype has only a few counts. This chain links TRBV7-2 with TRBJ1-1, with D possibly TRBD1 on 5 matching bases. The germline V gene has CDR1 SGHTA and CDR2 FQGNSA. The V end lost 2 bases, the J end lost 4 bases, and 11 bases lay between the germline ends. There are 14 residues in the CDR3. This CDR3 reads CASSLQGGVTEAFF. The DNA of the CDR3 is TGTGCCAGCAGCTTACAGGGCGGGGTCACTGAAGCTTTCTTT.

Comment on this clonotype: This may be a read error: a much more frequent sequence differs by one nucleotide. The V gene is TRBV20-1, the J gene TRBJ1-6; D is unresolved. There are 15 residues in the CDR3. CDR1 and CDR2 (germline): DFQATT, SNEGSKA (reference sequence). In nucleotides, the CDR3 is TGCACTGCTAGAGGGATAGATACCTATAATTCACCCCTCCACTTT. It codes for CTARGIDTYNSPLHF.

The V gene is TRBV24-1, the J gene TRBJ1-2, with D unresolved. V dropped 2 bases and J dropped 8 bases, with 11 bases sitting between them. This CDR3 has 13 amino acids. Germline V gene lookup returns CDR1 KGHDR and CDR2 SFDVKD. In DNA, the CDR3 is TGTGCCACCAGTGATTCCCAGTGGAACGGCTACACCTTC. Its translation is CATSDSQWNGYTF.

This clonotype has a handful of counts. The chain links TRBV3-1 to TRBJ1-2; D is perhaps TRBD1 (5 bases). The germline V gene encodes CDR1 LGHDT and CDR2 YNNKEL (reference sequence). The V end lost 1 base, the J end lost 8 bases, and 20 bases lay between the germline ends. The CDR3 runs 16 residues. CDR3: CASSQVGGPTLGGYTF. The CDR3, as DNA: TGTGCCAGCAGCCAAGTTGGGGGACCTACCTTGGGCGGCTACACCTTC.

This sequence joins TRBV18 and TRBJ1-1; D is undetermined. The CDR3 contains 16 residues. Trimming cost V 3 bases and J 0 bases, with 14 bases left between them. Germline CDR1 reads KGHSH; CDR2 reads LQKENI. CDR3 protein: CASSPLGWSMNTEAFF. The CDR3 DNA sequence: TGTGCCAGCTCACCTCTTGGTTGGTCCATGAACACTGAAGCTTTCTTT. The full variable domain, with the rest looked up from reference TRBV18 and TRBJ1-1, is NAGVMQNPRHLVRRRGQEARLRCSPMKGHSHVYWYRQLPEEGLKFMVYLQKENIIDESGMPKERFSAEFPKEGPSILRIQQVVRGDSAAYFCASSPLGWSMNTEAFFGQGTRLTVV.

The sample holds a few counts of this clonotype. CDR3 amino acids: CSAEWTDADYGYTF. The CDR3, as DNA: TGCAGCGCAGAATGGACGGACGCGGACTATGGCTACACCTTC. This chain joins TRBV29-1 and TRBJ1-2, with D hard to call. The CDR3 is 14 residues long. The V and J ends lost 7 bases and 3 bases respectively, with 18 bases between them. From germline, CDR1 is SQVTM and CDR2 ANQGSEA. The full variable domain, completed using reference TRBV29-1 and TRBJ1-2, is SAVISQKPSRDICQRGTSLTIQCQVDSQVTMMFWYRQQPGQSLTLIATANQGSEATYESGFVIDKFPISRPNLTFSTLTVSNMSPEDSSIYLCSAEWTDADYGYTFGSGTRLTVV.

This clonotype was seen more than once but under ten times. The chain carries TRBV24-1 and TRBJ2-1; 13 bases line up with TRBD2. CDR1 and CDR2 from the germline V gene are KGHDR and SFDVKD. This CDR3 has 17 residues. V was clipped by 4 bases and J by 7 bases; unmatched bases: 9. CDR3 region: CATSDRRLAGGRNEQFF. In DNA form, the CDR3 reads TGTGCCACCAGTGACCGCCGACTAGCGGGGGGCCGGAATGAGCAGTTCTTC.

The V gene is TRBV7-9, the J gene TRBJ2-1; D is perhaps TRBD1 or TRBD2 (7 bases each). With 5 bases removed from V and 3 bases from J, the gap between germline ends came to 20 bases. Germline V gene data show CDR1 as SEHNR and CDR2 as FQNEAQ (reference sequence). This CDR3 has 17 amino acids. The CDR3 DNA reads as TGTGCCAGCAGCCTTGACAGGGAAGGGGGGGGCTACAATGAGCAGTTCTTC. It is translated as CASSLDREGGGYNEQFF.

This clonotype has at least ten counts. The chain links TRBV11-3 to TRBJ2-1, with 8 bases matching TRBD1. Looked up from germline, CDR1 is SGHNT and CDR2 is YENEEA. The length of the CDR3 is 15 residues. V shed 1 base, J shed 8 bases, and the junction held 7 bases outside the gene matches. For the CDR3, the DNA is TGTGCCAGCAGCTTAGGAGCTCAGGGGGCGTATGAGCAGTTCTTC. Protein product: CASSLGAQGAYEQFF.

This clonotype was found a few times. This chain links TRBV5-1 with TRBJ2-3; 10 nucleotides match TRBD1. Trimming took 0 bases from V and 5 from J; bases not matched to a gene: 15. CDR3 length: 19 residues. The V gene's germline CDR1 is SGHRS and CDR2 YFSETQ. CDR3 bases: TGCGCCAGCAGCTTGGCCCGGCTGGGGGACAGGGGAATGGGAGATACGCAGTATTTT. Encoded protein: CASSLARLGDRGMGDTQYF.

This clonotype showed up just a few times. V is TRBV7-2 and J is TRBJ1-1; D not resolved. The germline V and J ends were trimmed by 5 bases and 13 bases, with 20 bases remaining between them. CDR1 is SGHTA and CDR2 is FQGNSA in the germline V gene. This CDR3 has 13 residues. The chain's CDR3 is CASSPGVGTVGFF. Written as DNA, the CDR3 is TGTGCCAGCAGCCCAGGTGTAGGAACGGTCGGTTTCTTT.

This chain uses TRBV5-6 with TRBJ2-5; 7 bases line up with TRBD1. This CDR3 has 15 residues. CDR1 is SGHDT, CDR2 YYEEEE, per germline. V trimming: 1 base; J trimming: 2 bases; junction bases outside the gene matches: 5. CDR3 sequence: CASSLPTGLQETQYF. For the CDR3, the DNA is TGTGCCAGCAGCTTGCCGACAGGGCTTCAAGAGACCCAGTACTTC.

The genes are TRBV20-1 and TRBJ2-5, with 9 bases matching TRBD2. Looked up from germline, CDR1 is DFQATT and CDR2 is SNEGSKA (reference sequence). Trimming cost V 6 bases and J 5 bases; bases outside gene matches: 7. This CDR3 spans 13 amino acids. CDR3 region: CSARAGGRETQYF. The CDR3 coding sequence is TGCAGTGCCCGAGCGGGGGGCAGGGAGACCCAGTACTTC.

The chain carries TRBV10-1 and TRBJ2-3, with D maybe TRBD2 (5 bases). The CDR3 sequence is 12 residues long. Germline-derived CDR1 and CDR2 are WNHNN and SYGVQD (reference sequence). V shed 2 bases and J shed 8 bases, with 8 bases lying between them. The CDR3 here is CASSERGGTQYF. The CDR3 DNA is TGCGCCAGCAGTGAGAGAGGAGGTACGCAGTATTTT.

This clonotype was counted only a few times. V gene TRBV10-3 combines with J gene TRBJ1-2; 9 nucleotides align to TRBD1. V lost 3 bases, J lost 3 bases, and 14 bases stayed unmatched. The CDR3 loop spans 18 amino acids. Germline V gene data show CDR1 as ENHRY and CDR2 as SYGVKD. CDR3 in amino acids: CAISDFGTGSRRDYGYTF. CDR3 in DNA: TGTGCCATCAGTGATTTCGGGACAGGGTCCCGCCGGGACTATGGCTACACCTTC.

Many counts were recorded for this clonotype. The chain is built from TRBV4-1 and TRBJ2-7; D remains ambiguous. The V end lost 1 base, the J end lost 7 bases, and 5 bases lay between the germline ends. Germline assignment: CDR1 MGHRA and CDR2 YSYEKL. CDR3 length: 11 residues. The CDR3 sequence is CASSQASEQYF. Here the CDR3 DNA reads TGCGCCAGCAGCCAAGCATCGGAGCAGTACTTC.

The table lists this clonotype with many counts. The chain links TRBV10-3 to TRBJ2-5, with 9 nucleotides matching TRBD2. After removal of 10 bases from V and 5 bases from J, the junction contained 11 bases not matched to a gene. Per germline, CDR1 ENHRY and CDR2 SYGVKD. The CDR3 spans 14 residues. CDR3 bases: TGTGCCACCCAGCGACTAGCGGATACGGAGACCCAGTACTTC. This translates into CATQRLADTETQYF.

This chain uses TRBV7-8 with TRBJ2-7, with 7 bases identical to TRBD2. Germline V gives CDR1 SGHVS, CDR2 FQNEAQ. V trimming: 2 bases; J trimming: 7 bases; junction bases outside the gene matches: 8. This CDR3 contains 14 residues. The DNA of the CDR3 is TGTGCCAGCAGCTTATTGGGGACTACCCTGGAGCAGTACTTC. This translates into CASSLLGTTLEQYF. Variable domain in full (rest from reference TRBV7-8 and TRBJ2-7): GAGVSQSPRYKVAKRGQDVALRCDPISGHVSLFWYQQALGQGPEFLTYFQNEAQLDKSGLPSDRFFAERPEGSVSTLKIQRTQQEDSAVYLCASSLLGTTLEQYFGPGTRLTVT.

This rearrangement joins TRBV30 to TRBJ2-5, with D maybe TRBD2 (6 bases). Germline V gene data show CDR1 as GTSNPN and CDR2 as SVGIG (reference sequence). This CDR3 has 15 amino acids. Trimming took off 0 bases at V and 5 bases at J, with 16 bases between the two ends. The CDR3 protein is CAWSVLFGSGETQYF. CDR3 sequence (DNA): TGTGCCTGGAGTGTACTCTTCGGGAGTGGTGAGACCCAGTACTTC.

Only a few counts were recorded for this clonotype. No DNA is shown, since the ends of the CDR3 on it are uncertain; the CDR3 is the one TCRdb lists. V is TRBV7-9 and J is TRBJ2-2. Germline lookup yields CDR1 SEHNR and CDR2 FQNEAQ (reference sequence). The CDR3 comprises 15 residues, both ends counted. The CDR3 spells CASSLSAAAPGSCFF.

The V call is TRBV12-3 or TRBV12-4, the J call TRBJ2-7; possible D gene TRBD2, 5 bases. Deletions cut 5 bases from V and 3 bases from J, with 11 bases between. This CDR3 region has 13 residues. This chain's CDR3 is CASSTTTNYEQYF. CDR3 in DNA: TGTGCCAGCAGTACGACTACTAACTACGAGCAGTACTTC.

This clonotype was counted between two and nine times. This chain links TRBV7-2 with TRBJ2-4; 12 nucleotides align to TRBD2. CDR3 length equals 17 residues. The trim removed 3 bases at V and 1 base at J, leaving 4 bases unmatched. The germline V gene encodes CDR1 SGHTA and CDR2 FQGNSA. The CDR3 protein is CASSFLAGGAAKNIQYF. In DNA, the CDR3 is TGTGCCAGCAGCTTTCTAGCGGGGGGGGCGGCCAAAAACATTCAGTACTTC.

This clonotype was counted ten times or more. The V call is TRBV5-6, the J call TRBJ1-2, with 7 nucleotides matching TRBD1. The V segment lost 3 bases and the J segment 7 bases; nucleotides outside the gene matches: 15. Germline loops: CDR1 SGHDT, CDR2 YYEEEE. The CDR3 spans 16 residues. The chain's CDR3 is CASSYGSTGRDFGYTF. CDR3 sequence (DNA): TGTGCCAGCAGCTACGGTTCGACAGGGAGGGACTTTGGCTACACCTTC.